The 28 T cell receptor beta chains reported below all come from one sample, sequenced in a study of CD8 T cells in ankylosing spondylitis. TCRdb fed the 5' RACE reads into MiXCR, producing one record per CDR3 protein. The data show about 200,000 distinct CDR3 sequences, roughly 24% seen once. The material sequenced was blood, either unsorted or a sorted T cell fraction (not recorded which). These receptor sequences come from a male donor with ankylosing spondylitis or in good health (not recorded which).

The chain employs TRBV5-1 and TRBJ2-1, with 8 bases identical to TRBD1. V lost 6 bases to trimming and J lost 5 bases; unmatched junction nucleotides: 10. The CDR3 is made up of 15 amino acids. Germline V lookup: CDR1 SGHRS, CDR2 YFSETQ. CDR3 DNA sequence: TGCGCCAGCAACCCCGCGACAGGGGCCCACAATGAGCAGTTCTTC. It codes for CASNPATGAHNEQFF.

In this sample, this clonotype turned up a few times. V and J are TRBV20-1 and TRBJ2-1; 7 nucleotides match TRBD2. CDR1 is DFQATT, CDR2 SNEGSKA, per germline (reference sequence). This CDR3 spans 15 amino acids. Losses at the gene ends were 1 base for V and 3 bases for J; bases not matched to a gene: 6. The CDR3, as DNA: TGCAGTGCTAGAGGCGGACTAGGGCTCTACAATGAGCAGTTCTTC. Its translation: CSARGGLGLYNEQFF.

This clonotype was counted at least ten times. The rearrangement links TRBV29-1 to TRBJ2-1, with TRBD2 matching 12 bases. The CDR3 spans 13 residues. In germline, CDR1 is SQVTM, CDR2 ANQGSEA. Unmatched junction bases numbered 2, after V lost 7 bases and J lost 4 bases. CDR3: CSAGLAGYNEQFF. The CDR3 bases are TGCAGCGCCGGACTAGCGGGGTACAATGAGCAGTTCTTC.

A few counts support this clonotype. The V gene is TRBV5-5, the J gene TRBJ2-5; tentatively, D is TRBD1 (6 bases). V lost 6 bases to trimming and J lost 5 bases, with 20 bases between them. Germline CDR1 is SGHKS and CDR2 is YYEKEE (reference sequence). This CDR3 spans 15 amino acids. The CDR3 region has the DNA TGTGCCAGCACCCCGAGCCAGGGGAGAGTGGAGACCCAGTACTTC. It codes for CASTPSQGRVETQYF. The entire variable domain, with the rest obtained from reference TRBV5-5 and TRBJ2-5, is as follows: DAGVTQSPTHLIKTRGQQVTLRCSPISGHKSVSWYQQVLGQGPQFIFQYYEKEERGRGNFPDRFSARQFPNYSSELNVNALLLGDSALYLCASTPSQGRVETQYFGPGTRLLVL.

This clonotype was detected ten times or more. This chain links TRBV18 with TRBJ2-7; D is ambiguous. Germline CDR1 KGHSH, CDR2 LQKENI. The length of the CDR3 is 13 residues. V lost 3 bases and J 3 bases, leaving 9 bases between the germline ends. The CDR3 DNA is TGTGCCAGCTCACCTCCCGACATCTACGAGCAGTACTTC. Protein product: CASSPPDIYEQYF.

The genes are TRBV12-3 or TRBV12-4 and TRBJ2-7, with D hard to call. V was pared by 6 bases and J by 6 bases, with 18 bases between. The CDR3 contains 14 residues. CDR3 in amino acids: CASSPIADLGEQYF. The CDR3 DNA follows: TGTGCCAGCAGCCCTATAGCAGACCTCGGCGAGCAGTACTTC.

V gene TRBV5-5 combines with J gene TRBJ2-5, with 9 bases aligning to TRBD1. This CDR3 has 14 amino acids. Germline trimming cut 4 bases from V and 5 bases from J; bases unmatched to any gene: 6. Per germline, CDR1 SGHKS and CDR2 YYEKEE (reference sequence). CDR3 DNA: TGTGCCAGCAGCGACAACAGGGGGCCGGAGACCCAGTACTTC. Translating gives CASSDNRGPETQYF. Filled out from reference TRBV5-5 and TRBJ2-5, the complete variable domain reads DAGVTQSPTHLIKTRGQQVTLRCSPISGHKSVSWYQQVLGQGPQFIFQYYEKEERGRGNFPDRFSARQFPNYSSELNVNALLLGDSALYLCASSDNRGPETQYFGPGTRLLVL.

The chain employs TRBV12-3 or TRBV12-4 and TRBJ1-6; D remains unclear. The V gene lost 2 bases and the J gene lost 9 bases, with 8 bases spanning the gap. This CDR3 is built from 13 residues. The DNA of the CDR3 is TGTGCCAGCAGTTTAACCGAAGCTTCACCCCTCCACTTT. Encoded protein: CASSLTEASPLHF.

In this sample, this clonotype turned up many times. The J gene is TRBJ2-7, the V gene TRBV5-1, with 14 bases fitting TRBD2. V trimming: 3 bases; J trimming: 6 bases; junction bases outside the gene matches: 8. This CDR3 comprises 16 residues. In germline, CDR1 is SGHRS, CDR2 YFSETQ. The CDR3 DNA follows: TGCGCCAGCAGCTCAGGGACTAGCGGGGGCCCTGGCGAGCAGTACTTC. This translates into CASSSGTSGGPGEQYF.

This clonotype appeared many times. The gene calls are TRBV5-1 and TRBJ2-5, with D unresolved. This CDR3 contains 14 residues. The V and J ends lost 0 bases and 5 bases respectively, with 11 bases between them. Per germline, CDR1 SGHRS and CDR2 YFSETQ. Here the CDR3 DNA reads TGCGCCAGCAGCTTGGGGGGAATCGGGGAGACCCAGTACTTC. It specifies CASSLGGIGETQYF.

This clonotype was counted at least ten times. The gene calls are TRBV7-2 and TRBJ1-2, with TRBD1 matching over 8 bases. The V and J ends lost 5 bases and 4 bases, in that order; junction bases with no gene match: 9. CDR1 and CDR2 from the germline V gene are SGHTA and FQGNSA. The CDR3 is 15 residues long. The CDR3 spells CASSAATGGGYGYTF. The CDR3 DNA reads as TGTGCCAGCAGCGCCGCCACAGGGGGAGGCTATGGCTACACCTTC.

This clonotype was seen a handful of times. The chain uses TRBV5-1 and TRBJ2-5, with D maybe TRBD1 (5 bases). Germline values: CDR1 SGHRS, CDR2 YFSETQ. Between the trimmed V and J ends, which lost 0 bases and 0 bases, there was a span of 18 bases. The CDR3 length is 18 residues. The CDR3 DNA follows: TGCGCCAGCAGCTTGGCCCAGGGTGTGGGTTCGGACCAAGAGACCCAGTACTTC. It yields the protein CASSLAQGVGSDQETQYF.

The chain joins TRBV11-1 to TRBJ2-1; D unclear. The CDR3 is 12 amino acids. The germline V and J ends were trimmed by 2 bases and 8 bases, with 7 bases remaining between them. The germline V gene has CDR1 SGHAT and CDR2 FQDESV (reference sequence). The CDR3 region is CASSLWVDEQFF. The CDR3 DNA sequence: TGTGCCAGCAGCTTATGGGTGGATGAGCAGTTCTTC.

V is TRBV4-1 and J is TRBJ2-1, with D tentatively TRBD1 or TRBD2 (5 bases each). Germline CDR1 and CDR2: MGHRA and YSYEKL. V shed 8 bases and J shed 3 bases, with 11 bases lying between them. This CDR3 contains 13 residues. CDR3 in amino acids: CASSGLIYNEQFF. DNA of the CDR3: TGCGCCAGCTCGGGGCTAATCTACAATGAGCAGTTCTTC.

The chain links TRBV12-3 or TRBV12-4 to TRBJ1-2, with 7 bases matching TRBD1. The ends lost 5 bases at V and 6 bases at J; junction bases unmatched: 3. The CDR3 spans 12 residues. The chain's CDR3 is CASSQGDNGYTF. CDR3 DNA sequence: TGTGCCAGCAGTCAGGGGGACAATGGCTACACCTTC.

This clonotype was seen a few times. J is TRBJ1-4 and V is TRBV20-1; 12 nucleotides match TRBD1. CDR1 and CDR2 (germline): DFQATT, SNEGSKA (reference sequence). This CDR3 spans 18 amino acids. The ends lost 0 bases at V and 8 bases at J; junction bases unmatched: 13. CDR3 region: CSARDPGTGGVGREKLFF. The DNA for the CDR3 is TGCAGTGCTAGAGACCCCGGGACAGGGGGCGTCGGTCGGGAAAAACTGTTTTTT.

The V gene is TRBV18, the J gene TRBJ1-5; D is perhaps TRBD1 (5 bases). Germline CDR1 and CDR2: KGHSH and LQKENI. The length of the CDR3 is 13 residues. V was trimmed by 6 bases and J by 7 bases, leaving 13 bases between them. The CDR3: CASSQGEGQPQHF. CDR3 in DNA: TGTGCCAGCTCCCAAGGGGAGGGGCAGCCCCAGCATTTT.

The rearrangement joins TRBV5-1 to TRBJ2-7; 8 nucleotides line up with TRBD1. This CDR3 has 14 residues. Unmatched junction bases numbered 5, after V lost 0 bases and J lost 6 bases. CDR1 is SGHRS and CDR2 is YFSETQ in the germline V gene. This CDR3 is CASSLGAGGREQYF. CDR3 sequence (DNA): TGCGCCAGCAGCTTGGGGGCAGGGGGCCGCGAGCAGTACTTC. Complete variable domain (other parts from reference TRBV5-1 and TRBJ2-7): KAGVTQTPRYLIKTRGQQVTLSCSPISGHRSVSWYQQTPGQGLQFLFEYFSETQRNKGNFPGRFSGRQFSNSRSEMNVSTLELGDSALYLCASSLGAGGREQYFGPGTRLTVT.

V and J are TRBV12-3 or TRBV12-4 and TRBJ1-1; no clear D. V lost 2 bases to trimming and J lost 0 bases, with 7 bases between them. The CDR3 consists of 14 residues. The CDR3 protein is CASSLNGMNTEAFF. In nucleotides, the CDR3 is TGTGCCAGCAGTTTAAACGGGATGAACACTGAAGCTTTCTTT.

This clonotype has more than one count but fewer than ten. The rearrangement joins TRBV27 to TRBJ2-3; 8 bases are a match to TRBD1. The V gene end was trimmed by 5 bases and the J gene end by 6 bases; junction bases not matched to a gene: 7. This CDR3 spans 14 amino acids. Looked up from germline, CDR1 is MNHEY and CDR2 is SMNVEV (reference sequence). The CDR3 region has the DNA TGTGCCAGCAGTACCCGGACAGGGCGCGATACGCAGTATTTT. It specifies CASSTRTGRDTQYF.

This clonotype was seen a few times. V is TRBV20-1 and J is TRBJ1-2, with 7 bases fitting TRBD1. Germline assignment: CDR1 DFQATT and CDR2 SNEGSKA (reference sequence). The CDR3 spans 13 residues. V shed 3 bases, J shed 5 bases, and the junction held 6 bases outside the gene matches. DNA of the CDR3: TGCAGTGCTAGTTTACAGGGGAGGTATGGCTACACCTTC. Protein: CSASLQGRYGYTF.

The chain employs TRBV5-4 and TRBJ2-7, with 10 bases that match TRBD2. With 2 bases clipped from V and 5 bases from J, the junction kept 10 bases outside the gene matches. There are 16 residues in the CDR3. Germline V CDR1 and CDR2: SGHNT, YYREEE (reference sequence). The CDR3 coding sequence is TGTGCCAGCAGCTTCCCCGGTAGCGGGAGGACCCACGAGCAGTACTTC. Its protein product is CASSFPGSGRTHEQYF.

Concerning this clonotype: A read error is possible here, since a much larger clone lies one base away. This chain joins TRBV5-6 and TRBJ2-7; TRBD2 matches at 9 bases. Per the germline V gene, CDR1 is SGHDT and CDR2 is YYEEEE. The CDR3 covers 14 residues. The V gene end was trimmed by 4 bases and the J gene end by 0 bases; junction bases not matched to a gene: 2. Written as DNA, the CDR3 is TGTGCCAGCAGCAATAGCGGGAGCTCCTACGAGCAGTACTTC. The encoded protein is CASSNSGSSYEQYF.

This clonotype showed up just once. This sequence joins TRBV20-1 and TRBJ2-7; 13 bases are shared with TRBD2. Germline CDR1 DFQATT, CDR2 SNEGSKA (reference sequence). This CDR3 region has 15 residues. Germline trimming cut 6 bases from V and 7 bases from J; bases unmatched to any gene: 12. CDR3 sequence: CSAGVSLAGGREQYF. In DNA, the CDR3 is TGCAGTGCCGGAGTCTCACTAGCGGGAGGGAGAGAGCAGTACTTC.

To note about this clonotype: A much larger clone sits a single nucleotide away, making a read error possible. V and J are TRBV12-3 or TRBV12-4 and TRBJ2-1, with 10 bases matching TRBD2. Trimming removed 8 bases from V and 7 bases from J; junction bases left unmatched: 14. The CDR3 runs to 16 residues. CDR3 in DNA: TGTGCCAGCGGCCTCATCGGTCTAGCGGGAGTTAATGAGCAGTTCTTC. Translating gives CASGLIGLAGVNEQFF.

The chain employs TRBV6-1 and TRBJ2-1; a weak D match, TRBD2 (8 bases). The V end lost 5 bases, the J end lost 6 bases, and 20 bases lay between the germline ends. Germline lookup yields CDR1 MNHNS and CDR2 SASEGT. The CDR3 is made up of 16 amino acids. The CDR3 DNA follows: TGTGCCAGCAGTCGACAGGGAGGGGCGGGAGGCAATGAGCAGTTCTTC. The encoded protein is CASSRQGGAGGNEQFF.

V gene TRBV29-1 combines with J gene TRBJ1-1; D ambiguous. Between the trimmed V and J ends, which lost 7 bases and 5 bases, there was a span of 11 bases. CDR1 SQVTM and CDR2 ANQGSEA come from the germline V gene. This CDR3 is 11 amino acids long. CDR3: CSAEGQTEAFF. CDR3 DNA: TGCAGCGCCGAAGGCCAAACTGAAGCTTTCTTT.

This clonotype showed up many times. The chain carries TRBV5-1 and TRBJ2-2, with D maybe TRBD1 (5 bases). The CDR3 length is 17 residues. Trimming shortened V by 0 bases and J by 1 base, and 13 bases separated the two germline ends. CDR1 SGHRS and CDR2 YFSETQ come from the germline V gene. The CDR3 nucleotides read TGCGCCAGCAGCTTGGCCGCGGCAGGGCAGAACACCGGGGAGCTGTTTTTT. Translated: CASSLAAAGQNTGELFF. The whole variable domain, remainder taken from reference TRBV5-1 and TRBJ2-2, is KAGVTQTPRYLIKTRGQQVTLSCSPISGHRSVSWYQQTPGQGLQFLFEYFSETQRNKGNFPGRFSGRQFSNSRSEMNVSTLELGDSALYLCASSLAAAGQNTGELFFGEGSRLTVL.